Listed below are T cell receptor beta chains from one sample, sequenced in a study of T cells expressing NK-cell markers. TCRdb reprocessed the 5' RACE reads, with one entry per CDR3 protein and no DNA. The sample has approximately 550,000 distinct CDR3 sequences. The sequenced material came from blood T cells: a sorted CD56 or NKG2C T cell subset, CD4+ or CD8+ T cells, or bulk PBMC T cells (not recorded which). These receptors all come from a man aged 18 to 35 in good health. Each CDR3 is given with its conserved first and last residue. Fields, in order: J gene, V gene, CDR3 protein.

J: TRBJ2-1; V: TRBV12-3/TRBV12-4; CDR3: CASSPRWGLDNNEQFF
J: TRBJ2-1; V: TRBV27; CDR3: CASSLGSGGNEQFF
J: TRBJ2-3; V: TRBV4-3; CDR3: CASSPQGASGSTDTQYF
J: TRBJ1-4; V: TRBV6-5; CDR3: CASSYNGATTNEKLFF
J: TRBJ2-1; V: TRBV9; CDR3: CASSASGAWDEQFF
J: TRBJ1-4; V: TRBV10-3; CDR3: CASGASNEKLFF
J: TRBJ2-4; V: TRBV10-3; CDR3: CAISLDRGTKNIQYF
J: TRBJ1-1; V: TRBV10-3; CDR3: CAISDPGGTEAFF
J: TRBJ2-4; V: TRBV3-1; CDR3: CASSQETGWKNIQYF
J: TRBJ2-2; V: TRBV4-2; CDR3: CASSQDTHLVSGELFF
J: TRBJ2-7; V: TRBV7-9; CDR3: CASSSKDRDNSYEQYF
J: TRBJ2-1; V: TRBV11-2; CDR3: CASSLQREDNEQFF
J: TRBJ2-1; V: TRBV29-1; CDR3: CSVGVGNNEQFF
J: TRBJ1-5; V: TRBV19; CDR3: CASSVTGGKGQPQHF
J: TRBJ2-5; V: TRBV7-9; CDR3: CASSLNSRLQETQYF
J: TRBJ1-2; V: TRBV12-3/TRBV12-4; CDR3: CASRDLRDSSYGYTF
J: TRBJ2-4; V: TRBV7-9; CDR3: CASRPDLLNIQYF
J: TRBJ2-1; V: TRBV24-1; CDR3: CATSDRTGTSGFLEQFF
J: TRBJ2-7; V: TRBV7-2; CDR3: CASRRPGGGDEQYF
J: TRBJ2-7; V: TRBV7-2; CDR3: CASSLSSGTGWEQYF
J: TRBJ1-2; V: TRBV4-1; CDR3: CASSPRQGEGYGYTF
J: TRBJ2-3; V: TRBV24-1; CDR3: CATRGGTSTDTQYF
J: TRBJ2-1; V: TRBV29-1; CDR3: CSVRGAGGLISSYNEQFF
J: TRBJ2-3; V: TRBV20-1; CDR3: CSATGQGASIGTDTQYF
J: TRBJ1-6; V: TRBV4-3; CDR3: CASSQGQTNSPLHF
J: TRBJ2-1; V: TRBV6-2/TRBV6-3; CDR3: CASRAGTSSAEQFF
J: TRBJ2-3; V: TRBV5-1; CDR3: CASSHRGGYGDTQYF
J: TRBJ2-7; V: TRBV7-9; CDR3: CASSFHRTGESYEQYF
J: TRBJ1-5; V: TRBV20-1; CDR3: CSARDGLFFNQPQHF
J: TRBJ2-5; V: TRBV7-9; CDR3: CASSAPWQDQETQYF
J: TRBJ2-5; V: TRBV20-1; CDR3: CSAGTVGLAEETQYF
J: TRBJ2-4; V: TRBV12-3/TRBV12-4; CDR3: CASSLDRGRNIQYF
J: TRBJ2-1; V: TRBV6-4; CDR3: CASKSSGKTEQFF